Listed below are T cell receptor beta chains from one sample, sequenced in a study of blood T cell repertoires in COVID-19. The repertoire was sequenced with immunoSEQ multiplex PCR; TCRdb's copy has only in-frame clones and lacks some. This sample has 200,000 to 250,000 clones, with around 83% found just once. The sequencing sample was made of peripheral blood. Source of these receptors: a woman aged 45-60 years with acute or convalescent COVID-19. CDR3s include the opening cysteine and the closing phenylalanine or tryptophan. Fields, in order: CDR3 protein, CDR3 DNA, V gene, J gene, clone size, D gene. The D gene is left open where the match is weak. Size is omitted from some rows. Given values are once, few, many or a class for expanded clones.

CASRDVRGTDTQYF,TGTGCCAGCAGGGATGTCCGGGGGACAGATACGCAGTATTTT,TRBV7-2,TRBJ2-3,NA,NA
CASSPTGLYGYTF,TGTGCCAGCAGCCCGACAGGGCTCTATGGCTACACCTTC,TRBV14,TRBJ1-2,NA,TRBD1
CASSTRQGSLHF,TGTGCCAGCAGCACCCGACAGGGGTCCCTCCACTTT,TRBV7-8,TRBJ1-6,NA,TRBD1
CASSYSGYEQYF,TGTGCCAGCAGTTATAGCGGCTACGAGCAGTACTTC,TRBV2,TRBJ2-7,NA,NA
CASSTRQGHYGYTF,TGTGCCAGCAGTACCCGACAGGGCCACTATGGCTACACCTTC,TRBV27,TRBJ1-2,NA,TRBD1
CASRGGDTEAFF,TGTGCCAGCAGGGGGGGTGACACTGAAGCTTTCTTT,TRBV6-5,TRBJ1-1,once,NA
CASRAGQDYEQYF,TGTGCCAGCAGGGCGGGACAGGACTACGAGCAGTACTTC,TRBV6-5,TRBJ2-7,once,TRBD1
CASSQIPGQGLGSTEAFF,TGTGCCAGTAGTCAAATACCGGGACAGGGGTTAGGTAGCACTGAAGCTTTCTTT,TRBV19,TRBJ1-1,NA,TRBD1
CAILEGLAGPGELFF,TGTGCCATACTAGAGGGACTAGCGGGCCCCGGGGAGCTGTTTTTT,TRBV28,TRBJ2-2,NA,TRBD2
CASSLVSGQGTHEQYF,TGTGCCAGCAGCTTAGTTTCGGGACAGGGGACCCACGAGCAGTACTTC,TRBV7-2,TRBJ2-7,NA,TRBD1
CASSQRGELGEQYF,TGTGCCAGCAGCCAACGGGGGGAGTTAGGCGAGCAGTACTTC,TRBV3-1/TRBV3-2,TRBJ2-7,NA,TRBD2
CASSGGLAGYNEQFF,TGTGCCAGCAGCGGTGGACTAGCGGGTTACAATGAGCAGTTCTTC,TRBV9,TRBJ2-1,NA,TRBD2
CASWDGTGGEGYGYTF,TGTGCCAGTTGGGACGGCACAGGGGGCGAGGGCTATGGCTACACCTTC,TRBV5-4,TRBJ1-2,few,TRBD1
CASSFLRGQTHEQFF,TGTGCCAGCAGCTTCCTTCGCGGACAGACCCATGAGCAGTTCTTC,TRBV7-2,TRBJ2-1,NA,NA
CASSPARENTEAFF,TGTGCCAGCTCACCAGCCCGGGAGAACACTGAAGCTTTCTTT,TRBV18,TRBJ1-1,few,NA
CASSLGIAGPDTQYF,TGTGCCAGCAGCCTTGGGATAGCGGGGCCAGATACGCAGTATTTT,TRBV7-2,TRBJ2-3,NA,TRBD2
CASSLRANYGYTF,TGTGCCAGCAGTTTGAGGGCTAACTATGGCTACACCTTC,TRBV28,TRBJ1-2,once,NA
CASSSLADITYEQYF,TGTGCCAGCAGTTCACTAGCGGATATCACCTACGAGCAGTACTTC,TRBV6-1,TRBJ2-7,NA,TRBD2
CASSLAGGGRAETQYF,TGTGCCAGCAGCTTAGCAGGTGGGGGGAGGGCCGAAACGCAGTATTTT,TRBV7-2,TRBJ2-3,NA,TRBD2
CASSLGPEAPYGYTF,TGTGCCAGCAGCTTAGGGCCGGAGGCTCCCTATGGCTACACCTTC,TRBV7-2,TRBJ1-2,few,NA
CSVEGGISTDTQYF,TGCAGCGTTGAGGGCGGGATAAGCACAGATACGCAGTATTTT,TRBV29-1,TRBJ2-3,NA,NA
CASSLRTGPTYEQYF,TGTGCCAGCAGCTTAAGGACAGGTCCAACCTACGAGCAGTACTTC,TRBV7-2,TRBJ2-7,NA,TRBD1
CASRGIGSNTEAFF,TGTGCCAGCAGGGGCATAGGATCGAACACTGAAGCTTTCTTT,TRBV6-5,TRBJ1-1,NA,NA
CASRGPGTSPHEQYF,TGTGCCAGCAGGGGGCCCGGGACTAGCCCCCACGAGCAGTACTTC,TRBV2,TRBJ2-7,NA,TRBD2
CASSGETGHNEQFF,TGTGCCAGCAGTGGAGAGACAGGGCACAATGAGCAGTTCTTC,TRBV7-2,TRBJ2-1,NA,TRBD1
CASSSAGGWYF,TGTGCCAGCAGTTCGGCGGGAGGGTGGTACTTC,TRBV28,TRBJ2-7,NA,TRBD2
CASSPDLGGVYNSPLHF,TGTGCCAGCAGCCCCGATCTAGGGGGCGTTTATAATTCACCCCTCCACTTT,TRBV5-4,TRBJ1-6,few,TRBD1
CASSLAGGVDYGYTF,TGTGCCAGCAGCTTGGCCGGTGGAGTGGACTATGGCTACACCTTC,TRBV5-4,TRBJ1-2,few,NA
CASSYRMQETQYF,TGTGCCAGCAGTTATAGAATGCAAGAGACCCAGTACTTC,TRBV27,TRBJ2-5,NA,NA
CAISETYQGGGTNEKLFF,TGTGCCATCAGTGAGACATACCAAGGGGGCGGAACTAATGAAAAACTGTTTTTT,TRBV10-3,TRBJ1-4,NA,TRBD1
CASKTGMINTEAFF,TGTGCCAGCAAAACCGGGATGATCAACACTGAAGCTTTCTTT,TRBV11-1,TRBJ1-1,NA,NA
CASGTDYNEQFF,TGTGCCAGCGGGACAGACTACAATGAGCAGTTCTTC,TRBV19,TRBJ2-1,NA,TRBD1